These 20 T cell receptor beta chains came from one sample sequenced in a study of blood T cell repertoires in COVID-19. The protocol was immunoSEQ multiplex PCR, while the TCRdb copy is restricted to in-frame clones and leaves out a portion. The data show a few hundred thousand clones, around four fifths seen once. The source material was peripheral blood. All receptors come from a man aged 45-60 years with active or convalescent COVID-19.

The chain joins TRBV6-6 to TRBJ1-5; the match to TRBD1 covers 9 bases. Germline CDR1 reads MNHNY; CDR2 reads SVGAGI (reference sequence). This CDR3 has 15 amino acids. V gave up 0 bases and J gave up 7 bases; unmatched junction bases: 4. CDR3 bases: TGTGCCAGCAGTTACTCGGACAGGGGAGGGCAGCCCCAGCATTTT. Translated, it gives CASSYSDRGGQPQHF.

V gene TRBV28 combines with J gene TRBJ2-7; 10 bases agree with TRBD2. This CDR3 has 14 residues. Germline assignment: CDR1 MDHEN and CDR2 SYDVKM. Trimming took 3 bases from V and 4 from J; bases not matched to a gene: 3. The CDR3: CASSLALAGYEQYF. As DNA, the CDR3 is TGTGCCAGCAGTTTGGCACTAGCGGGGTACGAGCAGTACTTC.

The V call is TRBV9, the J call TRBJ1-3; D not resolved. The germline V gene has CDR1 SGDLS and CDR2 YYNGEE. Trimming removed 4 bases at V and 4 bases at J, with 9 bases between. The CDR3 loop spans 13 amino acids. The CDR3 reads CASSNLGGNTIYF. The DNA for the CDR3 is TGTGCCAGCAGCAACCTAGGAGGAAACACCATATATTTT.

This clone was detected only a few times. The chain uses TRBV6-5 and TRBJ1-2; D gene ambiguous. This CDR3 is 14 amino acids long. The V and J ends lost 0 bases and 7 bases respectively, with 12 bases between them. Germline V gene data show CDR1 as MNHEY and CDR2 as SVGAGI. The CDR3 DNA is TGTGCCAGCAGTTACTCTGGCCGGGGTGGTGGCTACACCTTC. Residues: CASSYSGRGGGYTF.

V usage is TRBV15 and J usage is TRBJ1-2; 9 nucleotides align to TRBD1. After removal of 1 base from V and 3 bases from J, the junction contained 9 bases not matched to a gene. This CDR3 is 17 amino acids long. The V gene's germline CDR1 is LNHNV and CDR2 YYDKDF (reference sequence). The CDR3 nucleotides read TGTGCCACCAGCAGAGTGGGGGGGGGACAGGGACACTATGGCTACACCTTC. Residues: CATSRVGGGQGHYGYTF.

The rearrangement uses TRBV27 and TRBJ1-5, with D tentatively TRBD1 (6 bases). With 3 bases removed from V and 9 bases from J, the gap between germline ends came to 27 bases. In germline, CDR1 is MNHEY, CDR2 SMNVEV (reference sequence). The CDR3 has 18 residues. The DNA of the CDR3 is TGTGCCAGCAGTTTCAGGGGATGGGGCGCGGTCGGTATAGGGCCCCAGCATTTT. Translated: CASSFRGWGAVGIGPQHF.

The rearrangement joins TRBV7-2 to TRBJ2-7; TRBD2 matches at 10 bases. J gave up 7 bases and V 3 bases, and 12 bases lay outside the gene matches. This CDR3 comprises 16 residues. Per the germline V gene, CDR1 is SGHTA and CDR2 is FQGNSA. CDR3 protein: CASSFGASGGVGEQYF. CDR3 nucleotides: TGTGCCAGCAGCTTTGGGGCTAGCGGGGGTGTAGGTGAGCAGTACTTC.

The chain recombines TRBV6-5 with TRBJ1-5, with 12 bases identical to TRBD1. V trimming: 7 bases; J trimming: 7 bases; junction bases outside the gene matches: 8. The CDR3 spans 15 residues. Germline-derived CDR1 and CDR2 are MNHEY and SVGAGI. DNA of the CDR3: TGTGCCAGCAATCCGGGACAGGGGGCCCGGCAGCCCCAGCATTTT. Its protein product is CASNPGQGARQPQHF.

This clone appeared a few times. J is TRBJ2-7 and V is TRBV7-9; 10 nucleotides align to TRBD2. The CDR3 runs to 14 residues. V gave up 5 bases and J gave up 2 bases; unmatched junction bases: 3. The germline CDR1 and CDR2 sequences are SEHNR and FQNEAQ (reference sequence). The CDR3 sequence: CASSPGLATYEQYF. The CDR3 nucleotides read TGTGCCAGCAGCCCGGGACTAGCGACCTACGAGCAGTACTTC.

The genes are TRBV2 and TRBJ1-1; D possibly corresponds to TRBD1 (5 bases). The V gene's germline CDR1 is SNHLY and CDR2 FYNNEI. V was cut by 5 bases and J by 7 bases, with 11 bases left in between. The CDR3 length is 12 residues. The CDR3 DNA reads TGTGCCAGCAGTCAACAGGCGGATGAAGCTTTCTTT. It yields the protein CASSQQADEAFF.

V usage is TRBV29-1 and J usage is TRBJ1-2, with D maybe TRBD1 (5 bases). The CDR3 length is 13 residues. Germline V lookup: CDR1 SQVTM, CDR2 ANQGSEA. The germline V and J ends were trimmed by 7 bases and 5 bases, with 17 bases remaining between them. CDR3 DNA sequence: TGCAGCGACAACCGGGAGAGGGGTTATGGCTACACCTTC. Its protein is CSDNRERGYGYTF. Based on the CDR3 plus reference TRBV29-1 and TRBJ1-2, the full variable domain is SAVISQKPSRDICQRGTSLTIQCQVDSQVTMMFWYRQQPGQSLTLIATANQGSEATYESGFVIDKFPISRPNLTFSTLTVSNMSPEDSSIYLCSDNRERGYGYTFGSGTRLTVV.

As to this clone: Distinct nucleotide sequences in the sample also encode this CDR3. This chain connects TRBV19 to TRBJ2-7, with D possibly being TRBD1 (5 bases). There are 13 residues in the CDR3. Germline-derived CDR1 and CDR2 are LNHDA and SQIVND (reference sequence). V lost 2 bases and J lost 4, with 9 bases in between. CDR3 in amino acids: CASSIQGSYEQYF. The CDR3 nucleotides are TGTGCCAGTAGTATACAGGGATCTTACGAGCAGTACTTC.

This clone was seen a few times. The CDR3 here is CASSLVGGNSPLHF. Here the CDR3 DNA reads TGCGCCAGCAGCTTGGTAGGCGGTAATTCACCCCTCCACTTT. This chain links TRBV5-1 with TRBJ1-6; no clear D gene. The CDR3 consists of 14 residues. The V end lost 0 bases, the J end lost 6 bases, and 7 bases lay between the germline ends. Germline V gene sequence: CDR1 SGHRS, CDR2 YFSETQ. The variable domain in full, with the rest retrieved from reference TRBV5-1 and TRBJ1-6, is KAGVTQTPRYLIKTRGQQVTLSCSPISGHRSVSWYQQTPGQGLQFLFEYFSETQRNKGNFPGRFSGRQFSNSRSEMNVSTLELGDSALYLCASSLVGGNSPLHFGNGTRLTVT.

This chain uses TRBV2 with TRBJ2-5; 9 bases align to TRBD1. The length of the CDR3 is 15 residues. Trimming at V came to 7 bases and at J to 4 bases, leaving 10 bases not matched to a gene. Germline V lookup: CDR1 SNHLY, CDR2 FYNNEI. In nucleotides, the CDR3 is TGTGCCAGCACCTGGGCCACAGGGGGCGGAGAGACCCAGTACTTC. Amino acid sequence: CASTWATGGGETQYF.

The chain has TRBV28 and TRBJ2-3; D is uncertain. This CDR3 comprises 13 residues. V was clipped by 5 bases and J by 2 bases, with 8 bases between them. Germline assignment: CDR1 MDHEN and CDR2 SYDVKM. In nucleotides, the CDR3 is TGTGCCAGCAGTCCCGAGAACACAGATACGCAGTATTTT. This translates into CASSPENTDTQYF.

V and J are TRBV3-1 (or the pseudogene TRBV3-2) and TRBJ2-7; D may be TRBD2 (6 bases). This CDR3 comprises 15 residues. Germline-derived CDR1 and CDR2 are LGHDT and YNNKEL (reference sequence). Between the trimmed V and J ends, which lost 4 bases and 6 bases, there was a span of 19 bases. The CDR3 spells CASSPRDSPRGEQYF. CDR3 nucleotides: TGTGCCAGCAGCCCGCGGGACTCCCCTCGTGGCGAGCAGTACTTC.

The chain uses TRBV7-9 and TRBJ2-1; D is uncertain. Trimming cost V 3 bases and J 14 bases, with 17 bases left between them. This CDR3 has 13 amino acids. CDR1 is SEHNR, CDR2 FQNEAQ, per germline (reference sequence). In nucleotides, the CDR3 is TGTGCCAGCAGCTTCCCCTCGGTTCCTACCGAGTTCTTC. Translating it yields CASSFPSVPTEFF. Full variable domain (missing parts from reference TRBV7-9 and TRBJ2-1): DTGVSQNPRHKITKRGQNVTFRCDPISEHNRLYWYRQTLGQGPEFLTYFQNEAQLEKSRLLSDRFSAERPKGSFSTLEIQRTEQGDSAMYLCASSFPSVPTEFFGPGTRLTVL.

This clone was seen once. V and J are TRBV5-6 and TRBJ1-2, with TRBD1 identical over 8 bases. Trimming took 5 bases from V and 8 from J; bases not matched to a gene: 5. The V gene's germline CDR1 is SGHDT and CDR2 YYEEEE. The CDR3 contains 12 residues. The CDR3: CASRFQGAGYTF. The DNA of the CDR3 is TGTGCCAGCAGGTTTCAGGGGGCGGGCTACACCTTC. Combining the CDR3 with reference TRBV5-6 and TRBJ1-2 gives the whole variable domain DAGVTQSPTHLIKTRGQQVTLRCSPKSGHDTVSWYQQALGQGPQFIFQYYEEEERQRGNFPDRFSGHQFPNYSSELNVNALLLGDSALYLCASRFQGAGYTFGSGTRLTVV.

V is TRBV5-1 and J is TRBJ1-1; 9 bases align to TRBD1. Germline-derived CDR1 and CDR2 are SGHRS and YFSETQ. V was clipped by 4 bases and J by 9 bases; unmatched bases: 10. This CDR3 has 14 residues. The CDR3 DNA reads TGCGCCAGCAGCCCCTCCCGTGGACAGGGGAAAGCTTTCTTT. This sequence encodes CASSPSRGQGKAFF. The whole variable domain, remainder taken from reference TRBV5-1 and TRBJ1-1, is KAGVTQTPRYLIKTRGQQVTLSCSPISGHRSVSWYQQTPGQGLQFLFEYFSETQRNKGNFPGRFSGRQFSNSRSEMNVSTLELGDSALYLCASSPSRGQGKAFFGQGTRLTVV.

This chain uses TRBV18 with TRBJ2-7, with TRBD1 as a possible D gene (11 bases). Deletions cut 5 bases from V and 5 bases from J, with 31 bases between. Germline V CDR1 and CDR2: KGHSH, LQKENI. The CDR3 has 19 amino acids. Here the CDR3 reads CASSWPGQGVLAGENEQYF. For the CDR3, the DNA is TGTGCCAGCTCATGGCCGGGACAGGGGGTGCTAGCGGGAGAAAACGAGCAGTACTTC.